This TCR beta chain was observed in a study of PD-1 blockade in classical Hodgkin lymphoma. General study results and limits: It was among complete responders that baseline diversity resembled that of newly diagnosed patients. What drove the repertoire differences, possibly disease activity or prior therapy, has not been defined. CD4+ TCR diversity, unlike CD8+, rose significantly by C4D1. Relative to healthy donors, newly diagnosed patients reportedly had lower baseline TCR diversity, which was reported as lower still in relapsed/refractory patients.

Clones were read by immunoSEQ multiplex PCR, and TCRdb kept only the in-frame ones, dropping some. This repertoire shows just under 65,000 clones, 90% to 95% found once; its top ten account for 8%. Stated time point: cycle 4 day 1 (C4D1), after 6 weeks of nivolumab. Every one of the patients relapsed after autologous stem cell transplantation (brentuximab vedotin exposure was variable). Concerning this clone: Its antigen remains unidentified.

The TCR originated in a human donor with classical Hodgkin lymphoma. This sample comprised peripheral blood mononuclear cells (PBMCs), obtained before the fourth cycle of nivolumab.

The CDR3, as DNA: TGCGCCAGCAGCGGTCGCGGACTCAGGGAAACAGATACGCAGTATTTT. Residues: CASSGRGLRETDTQYF. The V call is TRBV10-1, the J call TRBJ2-3; D may match TRBD1 or TRBD2 (5 bases each). The V and J ends lost 6 bases and 3 bases respectively, with 19 bases between them. The germline gives CDR1 WNHNN, CDR2 SYGVQD (reference sequence). CDR3 size: 16 residues.